This T cell receptor (beta chain) comes out of a study of blood T cell repertoires in COVID-19. At the level of the study: COVID-19 samples from acute and convalescent phases originated in the United States, Italy and Spain. The cDNA or gDNA used as material had been derived from T cells, B-cell-depleted T cells, or PBMCs.

The germline CDR1 and CDR2 sequences are MGHRA and YSYEKL. Trimming cost V 4 bases and J 0 bases; bases outside gene matches: 9. The CDR3 loop spans 17 amino acids. Produced via immunoSEQ multiplex PCR; TCRdb's table is partial and in-frame only. Seen here are approximately 180,000 clones, roughly 86% observed once, and the top ten hold roughly 2.6%. The gene calls are TRBV4-1 and TRBJ1-5; 7 bases agree with TRBD1. This sequence originates from a man aged 40-50 years with active or convalescent COVID-19. Sequenced input: peripheral blood. CDR3: CASSPRWAGGSNQPQHF. In nucleotides, the CDR3 is TGCGCCAGCAGCCCCCGGTGGGCAGGGGGTAGCAATCAGCCCCAGCATTTT.